This is a list of T cell receptor beta chains from one sample in a study of cytomegalovirus exposure and HLA in healthy donors. Assay: immunoSEQ multiplex PCR; the TCRdb copy retains only in-frame clones and omits some. Of roughly 86,000 clones in the sample, more than 65% were seen once. Sequenced material: PBMCs. The receptors stem from a man in his 60s in good health and CMV-seronegative. Each CDR3 is given with its conserved first and last residue. D genes are given only for firm matches. Where a row states a size, it is once, few, many or the class of an expanded clone; other rows omit it.

V gene	D gene	J gene	clone size	CDR3 protein	CDR3 DNA
TRBV19	-	TRBJ2-6	-	CASSISRVSGANVLTF	TGTGCCAGTAGTATAAGCCGAGTCTCTGGGGCCAACGTCCTGACTTTC
TRBV29-1	-	TRBJ2-3	-	CSLPPEGDTQYF	TGCAGCCTCCCCCCTGAGGGAGATACGCAGTATTTT
TRBV19	TRBD1	TRBJ1-1	-	CASSLGQGDNEAFF	TGTGCCAGTAGTCTCGGACAGGGAGATAATGAAGCTTTCTTT
TRBV19	-	TRBJ2-7	-	CASSSEGYEQYF	TGTGCCAGTAGTAGTGAGGGATACGAGCAGTACTTC
TRBV19	TRBD1	TRBJ2-3	medium-sized	CASKGQTDTDTQYF	TGTGCCAGTAAGGGACAGACTGACACAGATACGCAGTATTTT
TRBV6-6	-	TRBJ2-7	-	CASSYGRADSYEQYF	TGTGCCAGCAGTTACGGGCGGGCGGACTCCTACGAGCAGTACTTC
TRBV7-2	-	TRBJ2-7	-	CASSLDWFYEQYF	TGTGCCAGCAGCTTAGACTGGTTCTACGAGCAGTACTTC
TRBV7-2	-	TRBJ1-1	-	CASSYSRVNTEAFF	TGTGCCAGCAGCTACAGCAGGGTGAACACTGAAGCTTTCTTT
TRBV7-9	TRBD1	TRBJ2-7	-	CASSLEVGQGAYEQYF	TGTGCCAGCAGCTTAGAGGTTGGACAGGGAGCCTACGAGCAGTACTTC
TRBV5-1	-	TRBJ2-5	-	CASSLDRVGGETQYF	TGCGCCAGCAGCCTGGACAGGGTCGGGGGGGAGACCCAGTACTTC
TRBV7-2	TRBD2	TRBJ2-3	few	CASTRGGGTDTQYF	TGTGCCAGCACGCGGGGGGGTGGCACAGATACGCAGTATTTT
TRBV6-1	-	TRBJ2-1	-	CASTQGSAYNEQFF	TGTGCCAGCACCCAGGGGTCCGCCTACAATGAGCAGTTCTTC
TRBV30	TRBD2	TRBJ2-5	-	CAWSAYQDGLASETQYF	TGTGCCTGGAGTGCCTACCAAGATGGACTAGCGAGTGAGACCCAGTACTTC
TRBV18	TRBD1	TRBJ1-1	-	CASSPETGATEAFF	TGTGCCAGCTCACCAGAGACAGGGGCTACTGAAGCTTTCTTT
TRBV6-4	TRBD2	TRBJ2-1	once	CASSVRLAGGNEQFF	TGTGCCAGCAGTGTAAGGCTAGCGGGAGGTAATGAGCAGTTCTTC
TRBV6-1	-	TRBJ1-4	-	CASSDPGRNEKLFF	TGTGCCAGCAGTGATCCGGGGAGAAATGAAAAACTGTTTTTT
TRBV6-5	TRBD2	TRBJ2-7	-	CASSSGLADSYEQYF	TGTGCCAGCAGTTCGGGACTAGCGGACTCCTACGAGCAGTACTTC
TRBV10-1	-	TRBJ2-2	-	CASSEAGLNGELFF	TGCGCCAGCAGTGAAGCAGGGTTGAACGGGGAGCTGTTTTTT
TRBV6-1	TRBD1	TRBJ1-4	-	CASSGGTGANEKLFF	TGTGCCAGCAGTGGGGGGACAGGGGCTAATGAAAAACTGTTTTTT
TRBV29-1	TRBD1	TRBJ1-6	-	CSVGQARDSPLHF	TGCAGCGTCGGACAGGCACGGGATTCACCCCTCCACTTT
TRBV6-5	-	TRBJ1-1	-	CASSGSGRNTEAFF	TGTGCCAGCAGTGGTTCTGGGAGGAACACTGAAGCTTTCTTT
TRBV5-6	-	TRBJ1-4	once	CASSFGRSSQKLFF	TGTGCCAGCAGCTTCGGGAGGTCTTCTCAGAAACTGTTTTTT
TRBV7-8	-	TRBJ2-3	-	CASSLDRAFGTDTQYF	TGTGCCAGCAGCTTAGATAGAGCGTTTGGTACAGATACGCAGTATTTT
TRBV7-8	TRBD2	TRBJ2-5	-	CASSSQLLAEHQETQYF	TGTGCCAGCAGCTCACAATTACTAGCGGAGCATCAAGAGACCCAGTACTTC
TRBV6-5	-	TRBJ1-1	few	CASRKSGVNTEAFF	TGTGCCAGCAGAAAGTCAGGGGTGAACACTGAAGCTTTCTTT
TRBV21-1	-	TRBJ2-7	few	CASSGSREQYF	TGTGCCAGCTCCGGGTCCCGCGAGCAGTACTTC
TRBV7-2	TRBD2	TRBJ2-7	-	CASSSTSSSSYEQYF	TGTGCCAGCAGCTCGACTAGCTCTAGCTCCTACGAGCAGTACTTC
TRBV6-5	-	TRBJ1-6	-	CASSRNRDSPLHF	TGTGCCAGCAGTAGAAACAGGGACTCACCCCTCCACTTT
TRBV10-1	TRBD1	TRBJ1-5	-	CASSEDRVRDSNQPQHF	TGCGCCAGCAGTGAGGACAGGGTGCGCGATAGCAATCAGCCCCAGCATTTT
TRBV5-1	TRBD2	TRBJ2-1	-	CASSLGLAGVNEQFF	TGCGCCAGCAGCTTGGGGCTAGCGGGAGTCAATGAGCAGTTCTTC
TRBV9	TRBD2	TRBJ2-2	-	CASSVEQRVAGGVGELFF	TGTGCCAGCAGCGTAGAACAACGGGTAGCGGGAGGGGTCGGGGAGCTGTTTTTT
TRBV15	TRBD2	TRBJ2-1	-	CATSSRSGASYNEQFF	TGTGCCACCAGCAGTCGCAGCGGGGCCAGCTACAATGAGCAGTTCTTC
TRBV9	TRBD1	TRBJ1-4	-	CASSTGTGSEKLFF	TGTGCCAGCAGTACCGGGACAGGGTCAGAAAAACTGTTTTTT
TRBV18	TRBD2	TRBJ2-2	few	CASSPRLAGPTGELFF	TGTGCCAGCTCACCAAGACTAGCGGGCCCCACCGGGGAGCTGTTTTTT
TRBV7-9	TRBD1	TRBJ1-5	few	CASSSTGGNQPQHF	TGTGCCAGCAGTTCGACAGGGGGAAATCAGCCCCAGCATTTT
TRBV6-5	TRBD2	TRBJ2-1	few	CASSYRAGAYNEQFF	TGTGCCAGCAGTTACCGAGCGGGAGCTTACAATGAGCAGTTCTTC
TRBV29-1	-	TRBJ2-7	-	CGGGTPYEQYF	TGCGGCGGCGGGACCCCCTACGAGCAGTACTTC
TRBV6-1	-	TRBJ2-7	once	CASGGLPYEQYF	TGTGCCAGCGGGGGACTCCCCTACGAGCAGTACTTC
TRBV2	-	TRBJ2-2	-	CASIEPRTGAAGELFF	TGTGCCAGCATCGAGCCCCGGACTGGTGCCGCCGGGGAGCTGTTTTTT
TRBV19	TRBD2	TRBJ2-1	-	CASRQSGGANDEQFF	TGTGCCAGTAGACAGAGCGGGGGGGCCAACGATGAGCAGTTCTTC
TRBV5-1	TRBD2	TRBJ2-1	-	CASSLQSSGRIYNEQFF	TGCGCCAGCAGCTTGCAGTCTAGCGGGAGGATTTACAATGAGCAGTTCTTC
TRBV5-1	-	TRBJ1-6	-	CASSLDSHSPLHF	TGCGCCAGCAGCTTGGACAGCCATTCACCCCTCCACTTT
TRBV19	-	TRBJ1-2	-	CASSLPPNESYTF	TGTGCCAGTAGCCTCCCCCCTAACGAGAGCTACACCTTC
TRBV5-1	TRBD1	TRBJ2-3	-	CASSLGTGKGTDTQYF	TGCGCCAGCAGCCTGGGGACAGGGAAAGGCACAGATACGCAGTATTTT
TRBV6-1	-	TRBJ2-5	-	CASSEARQRETQYF	TGTGCCAGCAGTGAAGCTAGGCAGAGGGAGACCCAGTACTTC
TRBV29-1	-	TRBJ1-3	-	CSVEATVSGNTIYF	TGCAGCGTTGAAGCAACGGTCTCTGGAAACACCATATATTTT
TRBV27	TRBD1	TRBJ2-5	-	CASNTSTGLQETQYF	TGTGCCAGCAATACCTCGACAGGGCTTCAAGAGACCCAGTACTTC
TRBV6-5	TRBD1	TRBJ1-4	-	CASSYRGRNEKLFF	TGTGCCAGCAGTTACAGGGGGCGAAATGAAAAACTGTTTTTT